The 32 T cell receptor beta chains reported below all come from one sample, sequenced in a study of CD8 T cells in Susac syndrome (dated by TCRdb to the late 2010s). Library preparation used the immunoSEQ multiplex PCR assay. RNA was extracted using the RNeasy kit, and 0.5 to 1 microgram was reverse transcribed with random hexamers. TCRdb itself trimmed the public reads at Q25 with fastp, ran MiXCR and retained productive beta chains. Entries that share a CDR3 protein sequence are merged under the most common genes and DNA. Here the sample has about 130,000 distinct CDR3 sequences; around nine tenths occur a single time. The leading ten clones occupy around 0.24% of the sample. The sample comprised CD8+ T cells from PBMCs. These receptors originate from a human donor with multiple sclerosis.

CDR3 DNA: TGTGCCAGCAGTTTATTAGAGTTGGAAGAGACCCAGTACTTC. Its translation: CASSLLELEETQYF. The chain is built from TRBV28 and TRBJ2-5, with D unresolved. Trimming took off 1 base at V and 3 bases at J, with 9 bases between the two ends. From germline, CDR1 is MDHEN and CDR2 SYDVKM. The CDR3 spans 14 residues.

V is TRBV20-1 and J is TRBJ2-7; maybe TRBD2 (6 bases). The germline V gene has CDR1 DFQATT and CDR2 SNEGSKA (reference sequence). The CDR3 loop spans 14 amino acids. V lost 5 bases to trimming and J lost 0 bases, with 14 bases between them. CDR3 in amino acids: CSAGVAVSSYEQYF. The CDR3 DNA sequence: TGCAGTGCTGGGGTAGCGGTTAGCTCCTACGAGCAGTACTTC.

The CDR3 DNA sequence: TGTGCCAGCAGCTTGTTGGAAACTGAAGCTTTCTTT. Residues: CASSLLETEAFF. The V call is TRBV5-6, the J call TRBJ1-1, with D hard to call. V was cut by 1 base and J by 5 bases, with 6 bases left in between. CDR1 is SGHDT, CDR2 YYEEEE, per germline. The CDR3 loop spans 12 amino acids.

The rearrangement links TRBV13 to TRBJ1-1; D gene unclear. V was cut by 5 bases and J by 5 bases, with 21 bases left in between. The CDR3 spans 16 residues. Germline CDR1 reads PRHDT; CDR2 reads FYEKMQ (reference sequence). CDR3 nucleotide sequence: TGTGCCAGCAGCAACCATGGGTCGGACCCCGGGACTGAAGCTTTCTTT. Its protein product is CASSNHGSDPGTEAFF.

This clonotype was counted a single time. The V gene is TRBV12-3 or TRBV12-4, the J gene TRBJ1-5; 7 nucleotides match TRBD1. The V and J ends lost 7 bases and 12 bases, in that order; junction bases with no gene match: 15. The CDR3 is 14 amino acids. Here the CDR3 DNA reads TGTGCCAGCACCCCGACAGGGTACGGGGCGGTCCAGCATTTT. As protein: CASTPTGYGAVQHF.

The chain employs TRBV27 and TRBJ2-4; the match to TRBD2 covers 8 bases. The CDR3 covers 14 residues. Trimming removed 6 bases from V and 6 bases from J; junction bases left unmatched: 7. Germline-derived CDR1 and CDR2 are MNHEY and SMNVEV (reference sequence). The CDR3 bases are TGTGCCAGCAGCTCACCGGGACTAGGAAACATTCAGTACTTC. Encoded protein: CASSSPGLGNIQYF.

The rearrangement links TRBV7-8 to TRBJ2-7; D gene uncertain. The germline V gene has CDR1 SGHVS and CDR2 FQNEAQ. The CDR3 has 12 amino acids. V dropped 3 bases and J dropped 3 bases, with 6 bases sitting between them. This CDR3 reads CASSFIVYEQYF. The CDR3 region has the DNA TGTGCCAGCAGCTTTATAGTCTACGAGCAGTACTTC.

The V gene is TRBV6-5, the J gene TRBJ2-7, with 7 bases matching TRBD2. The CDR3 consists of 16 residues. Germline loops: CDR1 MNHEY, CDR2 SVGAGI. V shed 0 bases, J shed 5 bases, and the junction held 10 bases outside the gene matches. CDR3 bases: TGTGCCAGCAGTTACTCGTTCGGCGGGAGTGGCGACGAGCAGTACTTC. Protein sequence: CASSYSFGGSGDEQYF.

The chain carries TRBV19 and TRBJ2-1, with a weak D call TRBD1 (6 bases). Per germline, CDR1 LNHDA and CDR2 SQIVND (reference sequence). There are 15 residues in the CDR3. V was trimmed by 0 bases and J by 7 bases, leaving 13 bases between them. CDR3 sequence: CASSIEQGGKNEQFF. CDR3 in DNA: TGTGCCAGTAGTATAGAACAGGGTGGAAAGAATGAGCAGTTCTTC.

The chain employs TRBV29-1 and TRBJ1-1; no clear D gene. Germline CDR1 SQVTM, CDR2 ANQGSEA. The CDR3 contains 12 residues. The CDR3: CTESGLTTEAFF. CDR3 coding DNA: TGCACCGAGAGTGGGTTGACGACTGAAGCTTTCTTT. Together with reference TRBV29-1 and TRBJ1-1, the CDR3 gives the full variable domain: SAVISQKPSRDICQRGTSLTIQCQVDSQVTMMFWYRQQPGQSLTLIATANQGSEATYESGFVIDKFPISRPNLTFSTLTVSNMSPEDSSIYLCTESGLTTEAFFGQGTRLTVV.

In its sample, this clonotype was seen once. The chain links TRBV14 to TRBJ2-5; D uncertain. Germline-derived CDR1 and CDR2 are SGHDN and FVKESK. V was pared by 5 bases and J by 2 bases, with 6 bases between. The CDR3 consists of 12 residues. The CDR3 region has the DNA TGTGCCAGCAGCACCCGTCAAGAGACCCAGTACTTC. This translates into CASSTRQETQYF.

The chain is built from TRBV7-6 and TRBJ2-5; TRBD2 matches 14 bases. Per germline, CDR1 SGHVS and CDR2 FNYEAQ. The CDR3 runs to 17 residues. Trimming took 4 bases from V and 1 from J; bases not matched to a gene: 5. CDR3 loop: CASSSGTSGSVQETQYF. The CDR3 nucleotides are TGTGCCAGCAGCTCCGGGACTAGCGGGAGTGTCCAAGAGACCCAGTACTTC.

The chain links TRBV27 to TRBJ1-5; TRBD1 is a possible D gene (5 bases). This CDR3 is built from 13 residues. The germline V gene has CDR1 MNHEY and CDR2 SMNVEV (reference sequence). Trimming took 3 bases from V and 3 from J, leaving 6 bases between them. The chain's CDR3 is CASSLDNNQPQHF. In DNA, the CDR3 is TGTGCCAGCAGTTTGGACAACAATCAGCCCCAGCATTTT.

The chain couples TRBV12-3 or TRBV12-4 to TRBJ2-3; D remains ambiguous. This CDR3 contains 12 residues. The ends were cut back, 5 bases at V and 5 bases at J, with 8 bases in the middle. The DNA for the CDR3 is TGTGCCAGCAGTCCTCCGGGAGATACGCAGTATTTT. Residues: CASSPPGDTQYF.

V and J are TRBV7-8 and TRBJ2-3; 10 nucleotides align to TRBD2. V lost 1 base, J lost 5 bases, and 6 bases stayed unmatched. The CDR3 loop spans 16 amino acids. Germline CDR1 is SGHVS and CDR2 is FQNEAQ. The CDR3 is CASSLDGLAAIDTQYF. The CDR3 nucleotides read TGTGCCAGCAGCTTAGATGGACTAGCGGCAATAGATACGCAGTATTTT. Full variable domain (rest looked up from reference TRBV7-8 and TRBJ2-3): GAGVSQSPRYKVAKRGQDVALRCDPISGHVSLFWYQQALGQGPEFLTYFQNEAQLDKSGLPSDRFFAERPEGSVSTLKIQRTQQEDSAVYLCASSLDGLAAIDTQYFGPGTRLTVL.

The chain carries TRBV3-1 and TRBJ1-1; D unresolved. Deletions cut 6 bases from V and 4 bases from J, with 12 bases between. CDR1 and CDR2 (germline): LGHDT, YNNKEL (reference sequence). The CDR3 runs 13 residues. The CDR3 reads CASSNLGVTEAFF. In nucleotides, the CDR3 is TGTGCCAGCAGTAACCTGGGCGTCACTGAAGCTTTCTTT.

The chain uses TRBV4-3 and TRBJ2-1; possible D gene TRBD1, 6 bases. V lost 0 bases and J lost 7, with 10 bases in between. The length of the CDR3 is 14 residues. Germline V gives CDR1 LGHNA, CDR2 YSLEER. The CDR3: CASSQELGGNEQFF. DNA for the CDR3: TGCGCCAGCAGCCAAGAACTAGGGGGAAATGAGCAGTTCTTC.

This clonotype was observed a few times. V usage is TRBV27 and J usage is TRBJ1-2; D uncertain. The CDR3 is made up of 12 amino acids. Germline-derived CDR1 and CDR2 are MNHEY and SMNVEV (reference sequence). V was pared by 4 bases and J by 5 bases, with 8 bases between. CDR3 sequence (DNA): TGTGCCAGCAGTTCTGATGGGTATGGCTACACCTTC. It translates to CASSSDGYGYTF.

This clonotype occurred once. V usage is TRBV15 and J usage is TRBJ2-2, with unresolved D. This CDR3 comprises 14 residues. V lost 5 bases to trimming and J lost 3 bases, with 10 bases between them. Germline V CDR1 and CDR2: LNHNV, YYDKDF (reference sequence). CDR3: CATSPRSDTGELFF. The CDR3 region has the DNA TGTGCCACCAGCCCGAGGTCGGACACCGGGGAGCTGTTTTTT.

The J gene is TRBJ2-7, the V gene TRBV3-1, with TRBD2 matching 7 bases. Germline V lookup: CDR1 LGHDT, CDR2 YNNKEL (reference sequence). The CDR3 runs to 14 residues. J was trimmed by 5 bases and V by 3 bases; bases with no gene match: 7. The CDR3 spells CASSQRLAGNEQYF. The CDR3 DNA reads TGTGCCAGCAGCCAGCGACTAGCAGGAAACGAGCAGTACTTC.

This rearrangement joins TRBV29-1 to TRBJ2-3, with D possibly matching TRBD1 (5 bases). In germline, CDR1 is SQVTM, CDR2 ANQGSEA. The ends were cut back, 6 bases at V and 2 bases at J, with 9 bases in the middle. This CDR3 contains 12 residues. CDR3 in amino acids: CSVRTITDTQYF. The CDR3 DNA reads TGCAGCGTCCGGACAATCACAGATACGCAGTATTTT.

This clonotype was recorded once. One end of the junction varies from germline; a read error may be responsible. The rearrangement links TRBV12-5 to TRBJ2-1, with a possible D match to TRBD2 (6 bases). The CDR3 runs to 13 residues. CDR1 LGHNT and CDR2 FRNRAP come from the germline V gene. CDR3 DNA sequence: TGTGCTAGTGTTTTGGGACTCTGGAATGAGCAGTTCTTC. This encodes CASVLGLWNEQFF.

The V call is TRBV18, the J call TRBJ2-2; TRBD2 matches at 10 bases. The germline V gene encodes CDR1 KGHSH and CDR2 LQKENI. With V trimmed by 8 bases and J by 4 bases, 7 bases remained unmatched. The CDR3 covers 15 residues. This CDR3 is CASAEAGGSTGELFF. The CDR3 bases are TGTGCCAGCGCAGAAGCGGGAGGGAGCACCGGGGAGCTGTTTTTT.

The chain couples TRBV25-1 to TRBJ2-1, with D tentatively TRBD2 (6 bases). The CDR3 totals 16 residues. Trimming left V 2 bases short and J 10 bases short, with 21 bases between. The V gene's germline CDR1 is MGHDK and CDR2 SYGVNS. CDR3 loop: CASSEKVVGGPEEQFF. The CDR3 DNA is TGTGCCAGCAGTGAAAAGGTGGTCGGAGGGCCAGAGGAGCAGTTCTTC.

CDR3 loop: CASQKGGTLTDTQYF. CDR3 DNA sequence: TGTGCCAGCCAAAAAGGAGGGACATTGACAGATACGCAGTATTTT. The genes are TRBV7-9 and TRBJ2-3, with D possibly being TRBD1 or TRBD2 (6 bases each). The CDR3 sequence is 15 residues long. The ends were cut back, 8 bases at V and 3 bases at J, with 18 bases in the middle. Germline assignment: CDR1 SEHNR and CDR2 FQNEAQ (reference sequence).

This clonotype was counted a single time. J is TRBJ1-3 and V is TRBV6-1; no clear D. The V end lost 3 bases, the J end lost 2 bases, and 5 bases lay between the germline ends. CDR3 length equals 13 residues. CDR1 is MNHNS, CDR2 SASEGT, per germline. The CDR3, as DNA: TGTGCCAGCAGTGACGATCCTGGAAACACCATATATTTT. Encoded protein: CASSDDPGNTIYF.

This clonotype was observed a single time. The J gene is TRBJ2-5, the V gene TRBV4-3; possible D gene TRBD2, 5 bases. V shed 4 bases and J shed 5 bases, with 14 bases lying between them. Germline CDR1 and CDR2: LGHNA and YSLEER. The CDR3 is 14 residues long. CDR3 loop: CASSPRDQRETQYF. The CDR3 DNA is TGCGCCAGCAGCCCCCGGGATCAAAGGGAGACCCAGTACTTC.

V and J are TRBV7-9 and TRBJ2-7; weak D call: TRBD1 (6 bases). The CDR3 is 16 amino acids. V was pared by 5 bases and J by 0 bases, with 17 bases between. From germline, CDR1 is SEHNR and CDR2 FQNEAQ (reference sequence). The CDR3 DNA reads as TGTGCCAGCAGCCCTCGTATCACAGGGAGCTCCTACGAGCAGTACTTC. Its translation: CASSPRITGSSYEQYF. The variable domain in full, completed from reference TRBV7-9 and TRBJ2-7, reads DTGVSQNPRHKITKRGQNVTFRCDPISEHNRLYWYRQTLGQGPEFLTYFQNEAQLEKSRLLSDRFSAERPKGSFSTLEIQRTEQGDSAMYLCASSPRITGSSYEQYFGPGTRLTVT.

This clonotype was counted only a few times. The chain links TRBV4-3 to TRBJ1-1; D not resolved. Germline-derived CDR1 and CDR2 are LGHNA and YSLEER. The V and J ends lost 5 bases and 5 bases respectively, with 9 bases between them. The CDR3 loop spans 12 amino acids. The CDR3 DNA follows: TGCGCCAGCAGCTCAAGTGGGACTGAAGCTTTCTTT. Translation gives CASSSSGTEAFF.

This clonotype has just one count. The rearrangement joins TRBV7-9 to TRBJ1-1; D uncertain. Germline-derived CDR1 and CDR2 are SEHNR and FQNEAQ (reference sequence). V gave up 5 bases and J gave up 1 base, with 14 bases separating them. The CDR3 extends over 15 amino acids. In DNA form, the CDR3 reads TGTGCCAGCAGCCACAAAACGGAACGGAACACTGAAGCTTTCTTT. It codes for CASSHKTERNTEAFF.

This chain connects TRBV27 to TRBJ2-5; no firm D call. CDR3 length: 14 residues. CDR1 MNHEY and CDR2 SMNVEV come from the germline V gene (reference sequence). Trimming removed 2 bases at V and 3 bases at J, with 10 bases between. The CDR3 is CASSLQGLEETQYF. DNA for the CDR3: TGTGCCAGCAGTTTACAAGGTCTGGAAGAGACCCAGTACTTC.

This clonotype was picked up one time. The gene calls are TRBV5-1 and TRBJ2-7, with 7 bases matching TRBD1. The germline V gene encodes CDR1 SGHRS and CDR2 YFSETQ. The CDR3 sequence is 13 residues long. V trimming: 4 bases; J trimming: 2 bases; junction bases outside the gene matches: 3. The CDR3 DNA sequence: TGCGCCAGCAGCACGGACAGGACCTACGAGCAGTACTTC. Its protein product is CASSTDRTYEQYF. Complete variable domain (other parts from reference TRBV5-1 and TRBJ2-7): KAGVTQTPRYLIKTRGQQVTLSCSPISGHRSVSWYQQTPGQGLQFLFEYFSETQRNKGNFPGRFSGRQFSNSRSEMNVSTLELGDSALYLCASSTDRTYEQYFGPGTRLTVT.